One sample yielded the 30 T cell receptor beta chains listed below, sequenced in a study of cytomegalovirus exposure and HLA in healthy donors listed by TCRdb under 2017. Libraries were built with the immunoSEQ multiplex PCR assay. TCRdb took over this immuneACCESS table, retaining in-frame rearrangements with V and J assigned. Such tables are incomplete; in checked studies, under half of the missing clones stem from an unresolved V gene, and the remainder is unexplained. In this sample the table shows about 330,000 clones, roughly 88% of which occur a single time. Around 0.84% of the sample lies in the top ten. The source material was PBMCs. All receptors come from a young woman in good health and CMV-seronegative.

The V call is TRBV4-2, the J call TRBJ2-7; 9 bases line up with TRBD2. The CDR3 covers 18 residues. The ends lost 1 base at V and 2 bases at J; junction bases unmatched: 12. CDR1 LGHNA and CDR2 YNFKEQ come from the germline V gene. The CDR3 nucleotides are TGTGCCAGCAGCCAAGGGTTTGGGGGTGCGGGAGGGCCCTACGAGCAGTACTTC. Encoded protein: CASSQGFGGAGGPYEQYF.

The chain recombines TRBV7-2 with TRBJ2-7; 10 bases are shared with TRBD2. The CDR3 is made up of 14 amino acids. After removal of 5 bases from V and 2 bases from J, the junction contained 3 bases not matched to a gene. CDR1 and CDR2 from the germline V gene are SGHTA and FQGNSA. CDR3 region: CASSQTSGTYEQYF. DNA for the CDR3: TGTGCCAGCAGCCAAACTAGCGGGACCTACGAGCAGTACTTC.

V is TRBV19 and J is TRBJ2-2; a possible D gene is TRBD1 (6 bases). Germline CDR1 LNHDA, CDR2 SQIVND (reference sequence). Trimming left V 10 bases short and J 0 bases short, with 12 bases between. The CDR3 covers 14 residues. CDR3 sequence: CATSGTTNTGELFF. Written as DNA, the CDR3 is TGTGCCACCAGTGGGACAACGAACACCGGGGAGCTGTTTTTT.

The chain couples TRBV15 to TRBJ2-5, with TRBD2 matching over 14 bases. Germline values: CDR1 LNHNV, CDR2 YYDKDF (reference sequence). The CDR3 totals 15 residues. J gave up 4 bases and V 7 bases, and 5 bases lay outside the gene matches. CDR3 in amino acids: CATTGTSGSIETQYF. CDR3 bases: TGTGCCACCACCGGGACTAGCGGGAGTATAGAGACCCAGTACTTC.

This chain uses TRBV6-1 with TRBJ2-3, with 7 positions matching TRBD1. CDR3 size: 14 residues. J lost 8 bases, V lost 3 bases, and 8 bases had no gene match. CDR1 is MNHNS, CDR2 SASEGT, per germline. CDR3 protein: CASSEMGTEGTQYF. The DNA of the CDR3 is TGTGCCAGCAGTGAGATGGGGACAGAGGGTACGCAGTATTTT.

The chain has TRBV7-2 and TRBJ2-1, with 8 bases matching TRBD1. CDR1 is SGHTA, CDR2 FQGNSA, per germline. Trimming cost V 7 bases and J 7 bases; bases outside gene matches: 15. This CDR3 is built from 16 residues. The DNA of the CDR3 is TGTGCCAGCAAGCCCGGGGCAGGGGGCGCGAGGAATGAGCAGTTCTTC. It specifies CASKPGAGGARNEQFF.

In its sample, this clone was seen once. The genes are TRBV29-1 and TRBJ2-1; 8 nucleotides align to TRBD2. CDR1 and CDR2 from the germline V gene are SQVTM and ANQGSEA. This CDR3 comprises 14 residues. V shed 6 bases, J shed 4 bases, and the junction held 8 bases outside the gene matches. CDR3 coding DNA: TGCAGCGTAAGAACTAGCGGCCTATACAATGAGCAGTTCTTC. Its translation is CSVRTSGLYNEQFF.

The chain combines TRBV7-2 with TRBJ2-1, with D possibly TRBD2 on 5 matching bases. CDR3 length: 16 amino acids. Germline assignment: CDR1 SGHTA and CDR2 FQGNSA. Deletions cut 1 base from V and 4 bases from J, with 14 bases between. This CDR3 reads CASSLVVSGTYNEQFF. Here the CDR3 DNA reads TGTGCCAGCAGCTTAGTAGTCAGCGGAACGTACAATGAGCAGTTCTTC.

J is TRBJ1-1 and V is TRBV25-1; 12 nucleotides align to TRBD1. Looked up from germline, CDR1 is MGHDK and CDR2 is SYGVNS. The CDR3 is made up of 15 amino acids. Trimming took 5 bases from V and 5 from J; bases not matched to a gene: 6. The CDR3 spells CASSPRDRGLTEAFF. CDR3 in DNA: TGTGCCAGCAGTCCCCGGGACAGGGGGCTAACTGAAGCTTTCTTT.

V usage is TRBV25-1 and J usage is TRBJ1-2; D gene uncertain. Trimming stripped 3 bases from V and 7 bases from J, with 15 bases between. The length of the CDR3 is 14 residues. CDR1 and CDR2 (germline): MGHDK, SYGVNS. For the CDR3, the DNA is TGTGCCAGCAGTGATCTGACTGGGGAGCGTGGCTACACCTTC. Translated: CASSDLTGERGYTF.

The chain carries TRBV23-1 and TRBJ2-1; 9 nucleotides line up with TRBD2. TRBV23-1 is identified as an open reading frame with a role that is uncertain. The CDR3 is 16 amino acids. V lost 7 bases, J lost 1 base, and 8 bases stayed unmatched. CDR3 sequence: CASILSGSRSYNEQFF. DNA for the CDR3: TGCGCCAGCATTCTTAGCGGGAGTCGTTCCTACAATGAGCAGTTCTTC.

This rearrangement joins TRBV2 to TRBJ2-2; unclear D gene. The germline CDR1 and CDR2 sequences are SNHLY and FYNNEI. CDR3 length: 13 residues. The V and J ends lost 6 bases and 6 bases respectively, with 11 bases between them. The CDR3 DNA sequence: TGTGCCAGCAGGCTAGAAGTCGCCGGGGAGCTGTTTTTT. It encodes CASRLEVAGELFF.

V gene TRBV4-2 combines with J gene TRBJ2-1; D is unclear. From germline, CDR1 is LGHNA and CDR2 YNFKEQ. V was cut by 1 base and J by 8 bases, with 9 bases left in between. The CDR3 sequence is 13 residues long. CDR3 DNA sequence: TGTGCCAGCAGCCAAGTATCTCGCGATGAGCAGTTCTTC. The encoded protein is CASSQVSRDEQFF.

The chain recombines TRBV2 with TRBJ2-1; D remains unclear. In germline, CDR1 is SNHLY, CDR2 FYNNEI. Trimming cost V 10 bases and J 8 bases, with 15 bases left between them. This CDR3 has 12 amino acids. CDR3 region: CATKKSGDEQFF. In DNA form, the CDR3 reads TGTGCCACCAAGAAAAGTGGAGATGAGCAGTTCTTC.

The DNA for the CDR3 is TGTGCCAGCAGCCAAGGACTAGCGGGAGTTGCTGAGCAGTTCTTC. The encoded protein is CASSQGLAGVAEQFF. V gene TRBV14 combines with J gene TRBJ2-1, with 12 bases aligning to TRBD2. Looked up from germline, CDR1 is SGHDN and CDR2 is FVKESK. V lost 1 base, J lost 9 bases, and 4 bases stayed unmatched. This CDR3 has 15 amino acids. The full variable domain, rest sourced from reference TRBV14 and TRBJ2-1, is EAGVTQFPSHSVIEKGQTVTLRCDPISGHDNLYWYRRVMGKEIKFLLHFVKESKQDESGMPNNRFLAERTGGTYSTLKVQPAELEDSGVYFCASSQGLAGVAEQFFGPGTRLTVL.

This chain connects TRBV29-1 to TRBJ2-5; 7 bases are shared with TRBD2. This CDR3 is built from 13 residues. V shed 6 bases and J 5 bases; nucleotides not matched to a gene: 9. The germline CDR1 and CDR2 sequences are SQVTM and ANQGSEA. CDR3 DNA: TGCAGCGTAGCTAGCGGCCTGATGGAGACCCAGTACTTC. Translated: CSVASGLMETQYF.

The chain recombines TRBV2 with TRBJ2-1; 7 bases align to TRBD2. Germline assignment: CDR1 SNHLY and CDR2 FYNNEI. The CDR3 has 18 residues. Trimming at V came to 2 bases and at J to 8 bases, leaving 18 bases not matched to a gene. In nucleotides, the CDR3 is TGTGCCAGCAGTGAAACCCTCCTAGCGGCAGGCCCAGGCGATGAGCAGTTCTTC. This sequence encodes CASSETLLAAGPGDEQFF.

The rearrangement uses TRBV28 and TRBJ1-1; D unresolved. V was trimmed by 4 bases and J by 0 bases, leaving 12 bases between them. The CDR3 runs 15 residues. Germline assignment: CDR1 MDHEN and CDR2 SYDVKM. CDR3 amino acids: CASSSAGSLNTEAFF. The CDR3 DNA sequence: TGTGCCAGCAGTTCTGCCGGGAGTCTGAACACTGAAGCTTTCTTT.

With regard to this clone: This sample includes further DNA sequences coding for the same CDR3. The V and J genes are TRBV18 and TRBJ2-1; no firm D call. This CDR3 region has 12 residues. Germline CDR1 reads KGHSH; CDR2 reads LQKENI. Trimming shortened V by 4 bases and J by 4 bases, and 5 bases separated the two germline ends. CDR3 sequence: CASSLRYNEQFF. CDR3 in DNA: TGTGCCAGCTCACTCCGTTACAATGAGCAGTTCTTC.

This chain joins TRBV19 and TRBJ1-5; 8 bases map to TRBD1. In germline, CDR1 is LNHDA, CDR2 SQIVND (reference sequence). V shed 5 bases, J shed 3 bases, and the junction held 6 bases outside the gene matches. The length of the CDR3 is 15 residues. The CDR3 spells CASSPLDRVNQPQHF. CDR3 nucleotides: TGTGCCAGTAGTCCCCTGGACAGGGTCAATCAGCCCCAGCATTTT.

This chain uses TRBV9 with TRBJ2-1; D gene uncertain. CDR1 is SGDLS and CDR2 is YYNGEE in the germline V gene. Trimming removed 0 bases at V and 9 bases at J, with 13 bases between. This CDR3 comprises 14 residues. The CDR3 sequence: CASSVEYLGGEQFF. In DNA, the CDR3 is TGTGCCAGCAGCGTAGAGTATCTAGGCGGTGAGCAGTTCTTC.

The J gene is TRBJ2-3, the V gene TRBV21-1; TRBD2 reflects the table's D call only, with no check against the DNA. TRBV21-1 is a known pseudogene. The CDR3 consists of 14 residues. The CDR3, as DNA: TGTGCCAGCTCCCTTGGGGGGGGGACAGATACGCAGTATTTT. Translation: CASSLGGGTDTQYF.

This clone was recorded a few times. The chain carries TRBV7-2 and TRBJ2-2; TRBD2 matches 9 bases. The ends lost 5 bases at V and 6 bases at J; junction bases unmatched: 10. This CDR3 spans 16 amino acids. In germline, CDR1 is SGHTA, CDR2 FQGNSA. Here the CDR3 DNA reads TGTGCCAGCAGCCCCGGGACTAGCCGTTTAGCCGGGGAGCTGTTTTTT. It translates to CASSPGTSRLAGELFF.

This chain links TRBV4-3 with TRBJ1-2, with 7 bases matching TRBD1. CDR1 LGHNA and CDR2 YSLEER come from the germline V gene. The CDR3 spans 16 residues. V was clipped by 1 base and J by 2 bases; unmatched bases: 7. CDR3 in DNA: TGCGCCAGCAGCCAAGCCTTGAAGACAGGGAACTATGGCTACACCTTC. This translates into CASSQALKTGNYGYTF.

This chain connects TRBV28 to TRBJ1-5; 7 positions match TRBD1. In germline, CDR1 is MDHEN, CDR2 SYDVKM. There are 23 residues in the CDR3. V dropped 3 bases and J dropped 0; count of bases not matched to a gene: 26. In nucleotides, the CDR3 is TGTGCCAGCAGTTTTCCGCAGCGCCCAACGGAACAGGGGAGTGGGAATAGCAATCAGCCCCAGCATTTT. This encodes CASSFPQRPTEQGSGNSNQPQHF. The full variable domain, rest sourced from reference TRBV28 and TRBJ1-5, is DVKVTQSSRYLVKRTGEKVFLECVQDMDHENMFWYRQDPGLGLRLIYFSYDVKMKEKGDIPEGYSVSREKKERFSLILESASTNQTSMYLCASSFPQRPTEQGSGNSNQPQHFGDGTRLSIL.

V and J are TRBV27 and TRBJ1-1; 7 bases match TRBD1. CDR1 is MNHEY and CDR2 is SMNVEV in the germline V gene (reference sequence). J was trimmed by 1 base and V by 4 bases; bases with no gene match: 9. The CDR3 consists of 16 residues. This chain's CDR3 is CASSSFSTGTNTEAFF. For the CDR3, the DNA is TGTGCCAGCAGTTCTTTCTCGACAGGGACGAACACTGAAGCTTTCTTT.

The genes are TRBV28 and TRBJ2-7; D not certain. CDR3 length: 14 residues. Germline lookup yields CDR1 MDHEN and CDR2 SYDVKM. V dropped 5 bases and J dropped 6 bases, with 17 bases sitting between them. The CDR3 spells CASSPLALPGEQYF. CDR3 sequence (DNA): TGTGCCAGCAGTCCCCTGGCCCTCCCTGGCGAGCAGTACTTC. The variable domain in full, completed from reference TRBV28 and TRBJ2-7, reads DVKVTQSSRYLVKRTGEKVFLECVQDMDHENMFWYRQDPGLGLRLIYFSYDVKMKEKGDIPEGYSVSREKKERFSLILESASTNQTSMYLCASSPLALPGEQYFGPGTRLTVT.

The chain has TRBV21-1 and TRBJ2-1; the DNA was not compared with TRBD2, the D call given in the table. TRBV21-1 is termed a pseudogene. The CDR3 is 17 residues long. The CDR3 DNA is TGTGCCAGCAGCAACGGGCTAGCGGGCGCCAAAGACAATGAGCAGTTCTTC. Translated, it gives CASSNGLAGAKDNEQFF.

The gene calls are TRBV29-1 and TRBJ2-2, with 14 bases identical to TRBD2. The V and J ends lost 7 bases and 5 bases, in that order; junction bases with no gene match: 9. Germline V gene data show CDR1 as SQVTM and CDR2 as ANQGSEA. The CDR3 totals 16 residues. CDR3 sequence reads: CSGGGLAGEGTGELFF. The CDR3 nucleotides read TGCAGCGGGGGGGGACTAGCGGGAGAGGGTACCGGGGAGCTGTTTTTT.

Regarding this clone: Germline is not matched at one junction end, which may reflect a read error. The chain recombines TRBV7-7 with TRBJ2-2; no reliable D call. This CDR3 spans 16 amino acids. CDR1 is SSHAT, CDR2 FNYEAQ, per germline (reference sequence). The CDR3 sequence is CASSSGASSDTGELFF. The CDR3 DNA reads TGTGCTAGCAGCTCCGGAGCCAGTTCGGACACCGGGGAGCTGTTTTTT.